A single T cell receptor (beta chain) is shown here with its context. Other nucleotide sequences from this sample produce the same CDR3. The method was immunoSEQ multiplex PCR; TCRdb's version includes in-frame clones alone and lacks a portion of them. The sample shows hundreds of thousands of clones, 89% of them seen only once. The data are from a study of blood T cell repertoires in COVID-19. Whole-study context: Samples came from the United States, Italy and Spain, spanning acute and convalescent COVID-19.

The V gene lost 4 bases and the J gene lost 7 bases, with 7 bases spanning the gap. Per the germline V gene, CDR1 is MNHEY and CDR2 is SVGEGT. The CDR3 sequence is 11 residues long. The rearrangement uses TRBV6-2 or TRBV6-3 and TRBJ2-5; perhaps TRBD2 as D (5 bases). The sequencing sample was made of peripheral blood. This TCR was sampled from a man in his forties with acute or convalescent COVID-19. CDR3: CASSFTRTQYF. DNA for the CDR3: TGTGCCAGCAGTTTTACTAGGACCCAGTACTTC.